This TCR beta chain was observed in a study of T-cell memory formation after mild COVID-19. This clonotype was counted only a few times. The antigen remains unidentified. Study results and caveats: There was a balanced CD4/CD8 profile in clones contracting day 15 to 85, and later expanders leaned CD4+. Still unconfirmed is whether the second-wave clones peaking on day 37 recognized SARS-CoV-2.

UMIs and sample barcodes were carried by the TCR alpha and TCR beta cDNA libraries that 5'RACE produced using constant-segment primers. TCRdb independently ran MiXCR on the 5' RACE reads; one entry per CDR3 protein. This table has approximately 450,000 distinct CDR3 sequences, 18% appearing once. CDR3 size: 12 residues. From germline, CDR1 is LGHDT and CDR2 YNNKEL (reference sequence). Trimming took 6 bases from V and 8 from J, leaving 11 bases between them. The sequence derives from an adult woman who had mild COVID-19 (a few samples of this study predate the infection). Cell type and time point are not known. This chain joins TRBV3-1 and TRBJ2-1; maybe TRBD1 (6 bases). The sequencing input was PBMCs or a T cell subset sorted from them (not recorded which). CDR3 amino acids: CASRTPGDEQFF. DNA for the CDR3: TGTGCCAGCAGGACCCCAGGGGATGAGCAGTTCTTC.